The source of this TCR beta chain is a study of T cell repertoires in cytomegalovirus infection. Study-level information: The study used recently identified HLA-C-restricted and well-studied HLA-B-restricted CMV epitopes. It was the public TCR beta signatures that indicated both CMV infection and matching HLA type. Study-level findings and limits: Based on cumulative public TCR beta family frequency, carriers of CMV plus the relevant HLA were identified. The ex vivo response showed dominance by HLA-C-restricted CMV-specific TCR beta clonotypes.

There are 13 residues in the CDR3. Per the germline V gene, CDR1 is SGDLS and CDR2 is YYNGEE. Trimming shortened V by 0 bases and J by 7 bases, and 7 bases separated the two germline ends. TCRdb used MiXCR to reprocess the reads, holding one entry per CDR3 protein. Of fewer than 900,000 distinct CDR3 sequences listed, about 28% are singletons. About this clonotype itself: Its antigen is currently unknown.

The rearrangement uses TRBV9 and TRBJ2-2; D is possibly TRBD1 (5 bases). Here the sequenced sample was cultured CD8+ T cells from PBMCs, taken from culture after CMV antigen stimulation. This TCR derives from a human donor in good health (CMV status not recorded). Some clones in this sample may be carry-over from other donors' samples. CDR3 sequence: CASSVATGGELFF. The CDR3 DNA sequence: TGTGCCAGCAGCGTAGCTACAGGCGGGGAGCTGTTTTTT. The full variable domain, in which reference TRBV9 and TRBJ2-2 provide the parts outside the CDR3, is DSGVTQTPKHLITATGQRVTLRCSPRSGDLSVYWYQQSLDQGLQFLIQYYNGEERAKGNILERFSAQQFPDLHSELNLSSLELGDSALYFCASSVATGGELFFGEGSRLTVL.